These 26 T cell receptor beta chains originate from one sample sequenced in a study of T cell repertoires in cytomegalovirus infection. One entry per CDR3 protein results from TCRdb running MiXCR on the reads. Of roughly 230,000 distinct CDR3 sequences detected, approximately 22% appear once; the ten largest clones hold over 15%. The source material was CD8+ T cells from PBMCs. The receptors stem from a human donor in good health (CMV status not recorded). Some clones in this sample may be carry-over from other donors' samples.

This clonotype has just a few counts. This chain uses TRBV2 with TRBJ2-2; either TRBD1 or TRBD2 may supply D (5 bases each). CDR1 SNHLY and CDR2 FYNNEI come from the germline V gene. The CDR3 contains 17 residues. Trimming cost V 8 bases and J 1 base, with 20 bases left between them. The CDR3 coding sequence is TGTGCCAGCTACAAAAAGATCGGGACCCTGAACACCGGGGAGCTGTTTTTT. Translation gives CASYKKIGTLNTGELFF. Using reference TRBV2 and TRBJ2-2 for the parts outside the CDR3, the full variable domain is EPEVTQTPSHQVTQMGQEVILRCVPISNHLYFYWYRQILGQKVEFLVSFYNNEISEKSEIFDDQFSVERPDGSNFTLKIRSTKLEDSAMYFCASYKKIGTLNTGELFFGEGSRLTVL.

This clonotype appeared a few times. The chain links TRBV20-1 to TRBJ2-1; TRBD2 matches at 11 bases. The length of the CDR3 is 13 residues. J gave up 9 bases and V 4 bases, and 5 bases lay outside the gene matches. The germline CDR1 and CDR2 sequences are DFQATT and SNEGSKA (reference sequence). CDR3 coding DNA: TGCAGTGCTAAGACTAGCGGGGCGGTTGAGCAGTTCTTC. This sequence encodes CSAKTSGAVEQFF.

The chain uses TRBV20-1 and TRBJ2-7, with D possibly TRBD2 on 5 matching bases. Per germline, CDR1 DFQATT and CDR2 SNEGSKA (reference sequence). Trimming left V 7 bases short and J 1 base short, with 11 bases between. This CDR3 comprises 12 residues. The CDR3: CSGGRGSYEQYF. The CDR3, as DNA: TGCAGTGGGGGTCGGGGATCCTACGAGCAGTACTTC.

The rearrangement links TRBV29-1 to TRBJ2-7; TRBD2 might be the D (5 bases). CDR1 SQVTM and CDR2 ANQGSEA come from the germline V gene. The CDR3 runs to 10 residues. Trimming pared 7 bases from V and 2 bases from J, leaving 6 bases between. The CDR3 is CSAGTYEQYF. In DNA form, the CDR3 reads TGCAGCGCCGGGACCTACGAGCAGTACTTC.

This clonotype was counted between two and nine times. The V call is TRBV20-1, the J call TRBJ2-7, with 9 bases matching TRBD2. CDR1 is DFQATT and CDR2 is SNEGSKA in the germline V gene (reference sequence). V gave up 5 bases and J gave up 3 bases; unmatched junction bases: 2. The CDR3 is made up of 12 amino acids. Here the CDR3 DNA reads TGCAGTGCTCGCGGGGGGGTCTACGAGCAGTACTTC. Protein sequence: CSARGGVYEQYF.

The chain is built from TRBV28 and TRBJ2-7; D may be TRBD1 (7 bases). V was shortened by 4 bases and J by 7 bases, with 14 bases between the two germline ends. Germline V gene lookup returns CDR1 MDHEN and CDR2 SYDVKM. The CDR3 consists of 13 residues. Here the CDR3 reads CASSSQGGGEQYF. DNA of the CDR3: TGTGCCAGCAGTTCCCAGGGGGGCGGGGAGCAGTACTTC.

This clonotype was detected only a few times. The chain is built from TRBV6-2 or TRBV6-3 and TRBJ2-2; weak D call: TRBD2 (6 bases). Germline V gene lookup returns CDR1 MNHEY and CDR2 SVGEGT. V lost 2 bases, J lost 4 bases, and 14 bases lay in between. This CDR3 comprises 16 residues. The CDR3 loop is CASSYPPWRATGELFF. In DNA, the CDR3 is TGTGCCAGCAGTTACCCCCCTTGGAGGGCCACCGGGGAGCTGTTTTTT.

To note about this clonotype: With a much larger clone just one base away, this may be a read error. This rearrangement joins TRBV7-8 to TRBJ2-7; D is possibly TRBD1 (5 bases). Germline CDR1 SGHVS, CDR2 FQNEAQ. The CDR3 sequence is 15 residues long. The CDR3 nucleotides read TGTGCCTGCAGCCCCGTGGCAGGGTCATCCTACGAGCAGTACTTC. The encoded protein is CACSPVAGSSYEQYF. Complete variable domain (other parts from reference TRBV7-8 and TRBJ2-7): GAGVSQSPRYKVAKRGQDVALRCDPISGHVSLFWYQQALGQGPEFLTYFQNEAQLDKSGLPSDRFFAERPEGSVSTLKIQRTQQEDSAVYLCACSPVAGSSYEQYFGPGTRLTVT.

The chain has TRBV2 and TRBJ2-7; D tentatively fits TRBD1 or TRBD2 (6 bases each). CDR1 SNHLY and CDR2 FYNNEI come from the germline V gene. The CDR3 length is 15 residues. The germline V and J ends were trimmed by 4 bases and 4 bases, with 17 bases remaining between them. The CDR3 DNA reads as TGTGCCAGCAGTGGAGGGGGGCTCGATACGTACGAGCAGTACTTC. Protein product: CASSGGGLDTYEQYF.

This chain joins TRBV29-1 and TRBJ1-2, with D perhaps matching TRBD1 (5 bases). The CDR3 extends over 14 amino acids. Germline V gene sequence: CDR1 SQVTM, CDR2 ANQGSEA. The germline V and J ends were trimmed by 7 bases and 2 bases, with 17 bases remaining between them. In nucleotides, the CDR3 is TGCAGCGCTTTGGGAGGAGGGGAGAACTATGGCTACACCTTC. Its protein product is CSALGGGENYGYTF.

This clonotype was observed many times. V and J are TRBV19 and TRBJ1-1; D is perhaps TRBD1 (5 bases). Germline V gene data show CDR1 as LNHDA and CDR2 as SQIVND (reference sequence). Between the trimmed V and J ends, which lost 5 bases and 3 bases, there was a span of 16 bases. This CDR3 has 15 residues. CDR3 protein: CASSRGAPLDTEAFF. The CDR3, as DNA: TGTGCCAGTAGTCGCGGGGCTCCCCTCGACACTGAAGCTTTCTTT.

This clonotype was seen many times. The chain couples TRBV7-8 to TRBJ1-1; D possibly corresponds to TRBD1 (5 bases). The germline gives CDR1 SGHVS, CDR2 FQNEAQ. The V end was cut by 4 bases, the J end by 1 base, with 13 bases between. The CDR3 is made up of 15 amino acids. CDR3 bases: TGTGCCAGCAGCTCGGTTATAGGGGAGAACACTGAAGCTTTCTTT. It codes for CASSSVIGENTEAFF. Complete variable domain (other parts from reference TRBV7-8 and TRBJ1-1): GAGVSQSPRYKVAKRGQDVALRCDPISGHVSLFWYQQALGQGPEFLTYFQNEAQLDKSGLPSDRFFAERPEGSVSTLKIQRTQQEDSAVYLCASSSVIGENTEAFFGQGTRLTVV.

There are many counts of this clonotype. One end of the junction varies from germline; a read error may be responsible. V is TRBV7-9 and J is TRBJ1-5; D is perhaps TRBD1 (5 bases). The CDR3 covers 12 residues. Germline assignment: CDR1 SEHNR and CDR2 FQNEAQ (reference sequence). CDR3 in amino acids: CASSLGDQPQHF. CDR3 DNA: TGTGCCAGCAGTTTAGGGGATCAGCCCCAGCATTTT.

In its sample, this clonotype was seen once. The CDR3 is CASSLTVLSYEQYF. The DNA for the CDR3 is TGTGCCAGCAGCTTGACAGTGCTGTCCTACGAGCAGTACTTC. The V and J genes are TRBV5-6 and TRBJ2-7; D gene uncertain. This CDR3 has 14 residues. V dropped 1 base and J dropped 1 base, with 9 bases sitting between them. CDR1 is SGHDT and CDR2 is YYEEEE in the germline V gene.

This CDR3 is CASSSLLVGRTKNIQYF. The CDR3 DNA follows: TGTGCCAGCAGTTCCCTCTTGGTAGGGCGTACCAAAAACATTCAGTACTTC. This chain uses TRBV6-5 with TRBJ2-4; D uncertain. Between the trimmed V and J ends, which lost 4 bases and 2 bases, there was a span of 18 bases. The CDR3 has 17 residues. Germline V lookup: CDR1 MNHEY, CDR2 SVGAGI.

There are many counts of this clonotype. The chain couples TRBV20-1 to TRBJ1-5, with TRBD1 matching 8 bases. This CDR3 spans 15 amino acids. With 3 bases clipped from V and 5 bases from J, the junction kept 9 bases outside the gene matches. CDR1 and CDR2 (germline): DFQATT, SNEGSKA (reference sequence). The CDR3 region is CSASGSRGLDQPQHF. Here the CDR3 DNA reads TGCAGTGCTAGCGGATCCAGGGGGCTCGATCAGCCCCAGCATTTT.

Only a few counts were recorded for this clonotype. The CDR3 reads CASSGGLTNEKLFF. The CDR3 region has the DNA TGTGCCAGCAGCGGGGGACTAACTAATGAAAAACTGTTTTTT. The J gene is TRBJ1-4, the V gene TRBV7-9; D is possibly TRBD1 (5 bases). This CDR3 comprises 14 residues. V lost 5 bases and J lost 1, with 8 bases in between. CDR1 SEHNR and CDR2 FQNEAQ come from the germline V gene (reference sequence).

The chain uses TRBV28 and TRBJ2-5, with 9 bases matching TRBD1. In germline, CDR1 is MDHEN, CDR2 SYDVKM. V dropped 4 bases and J dropped 5; count of bases not matched to a gene: 11. The CDR3 loop spans 16 amino acids. The CDR3 region has the DNA TGTGCCAGCAGTTCACATCGGGACAGGGCTTCGGAGACCCAGTACTTC. Amino acids: CASSSHRDRASETQYF.

In this sample, this clonotype turned up many times. The chain recombines TRBV7-2 with TRBJ2-7; D may be TRBD1 or TRBD2 (5 bases each). The CDR3 extends over 15 amino acids. The ends were cut back, 6 bases at V and 3 bases at J, with 18 bases in the middle. The germline V gene has CDR1 SGHTA and CDR2 FQGNSA. In nucleotides, the CDR3 is TGTGCCAGCAGTGCCGGGACCGGACTTATCTACGAGCAGTACTTC. Translation gives CASSAGTGLIYEQYF.

The chain joins TRBV2 to TRBJ2-1, with 7 bases identical to TRBD1. This CDR3 is 16 amino acids long. J was trimmed by 0 bases and V by 8 bases; bases with no gene match: 10. The germline V gene has CDR1 SNHLY and CDR2 FYNNEI. In nucleotides, the CDR3 is TGTGCCAGCGGATACCCCAGGGGGAGCTCCTACAATGAGCAGTTCTTC. Amino acids: CASGYPRGSSYNEQFF.

The chain carries TRBV12-3 or TRBV12-4 and TRBJ2-7; D unresolved. CDR3 size: 14 residues. Trimming took 4 bases from V and 0 from J, leaving 10 bases between them. This CDR3 reads CASSSHSNSYEQYF. The CDR3 nucleotides are TGTGCCAGCAGTTCTCATAGTAACTCCTACGAGCAGTACTTC.

CDR3 nucleotides: TGTGCCAGCAGCTTGGGAGCGGGGTCAGACAGTGAGCAGTTCTTC. Residues: CASSLGAGSDSEQFF. The gene calls are TRBV7-6 and TRBJ2-1; TRBD2 matches at 7 bases. The CDR3 length is 15 residues. CDR1 and CDR2 (germline): SGHVS, FNYEAQ. J lost 9 bases, V lost 3 bases, and 11 bases had no gene match.

The chain employs TRBV6-8 and TRBJ2-3; D gene uncertain. The V end lost 7 bases, the J end lost 3 bases, and 20 bases lay between the germline ends. This CDR3 has 16 residues. Germline lookup yields CDR1 MNHGY and CDR2 SAAAGT. CDR3 sequence: CASTPRLGMGTDTQYF. The DNA of the CDR3 is TGTGCCAGCACCCCCCGTTTGGGCATGGGTACAGATACGCAGTATTTT.

This clonotype was picked up many times. V and J are TRBV28 and TRBJ1-2, with D unresolved. CDR3 length: 12 residues. Germline V gives CDR1 MDHEN, CDR2 SYDVKM. V lost 3 bases and J lost 5, with 7 bases in between. The CDR3 DNA sequence: TGTGCCAGCAGTTTTCTTGAATATGGCTACACCTTC. Translated, it gives CASSFLEYGYTF.

This clonotype occurred many times. Here the CDR3 DNA reads TGTGCCAGCAGCCCGCAACGGTCCGGAAACACCATATATTTT. It is translated as CASSPQRSGNTIYF. The genes are TRBV7-8 and TRBJ1-3; no clear D gene. The CDR3 runs to 14 residues. V dropped 5 bases and J dropped 4 bases, with 12 bases sitting between them. CDR1 is SGHVS, CDR2 FQNEAQ, per germline.

This clonotype was observed many times. This chain links TRBV7-8 with TRBJ2-7; D is unresolved. The germline V and J ends were trimmed by 5 bases and 11 bases, with 19 bases remaining between them. Germline loops: CDR1 SGHVS, CDR2 FQNEAQ. The CDR3 contains 13 residues. CDR3 coding DNA: TGTGCCAGCAGCCGTTCGACGGGCACGGAAGAGTACTTC. It yields the protein CASSRSTGTEEYF.